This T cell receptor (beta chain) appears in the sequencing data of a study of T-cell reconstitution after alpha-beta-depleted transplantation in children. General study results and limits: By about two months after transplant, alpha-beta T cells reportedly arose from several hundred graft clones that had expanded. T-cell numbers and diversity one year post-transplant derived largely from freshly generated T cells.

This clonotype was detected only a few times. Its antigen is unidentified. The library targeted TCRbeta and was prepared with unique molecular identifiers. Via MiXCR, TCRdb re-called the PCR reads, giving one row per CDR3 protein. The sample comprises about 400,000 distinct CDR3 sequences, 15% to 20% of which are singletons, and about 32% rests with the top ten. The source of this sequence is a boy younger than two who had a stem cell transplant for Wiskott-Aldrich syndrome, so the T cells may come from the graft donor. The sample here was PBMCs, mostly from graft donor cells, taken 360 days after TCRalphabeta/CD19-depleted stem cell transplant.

The CDR3 here is CASSGERGSSYEQYF. DNA for the CDR3: TGTGCCAGTAGTGGCGAGCGGGGGAGCTCCTACGAGCAGTACTTC. The V and J genes are TRBV19 and TRBJ2-7, with 8 bases lining up with TRBD2. The CDR3 runs to 15 residues. V dropped 5 bases and J dropped 0; count of bases not matched to a gene: 6. CDR1 and CDR2 from the germline V gene are LNHDA and SQIVND (reference sequence). Supplemented by reference TRBV19 and TRBJ2-7, the full variable domain reads DGGITQSPKYLFRKEGQNVTLSCEQNLNHDAMYWYRQDPGQGLRLIYYSQIVNDFQKGDIAEGYSVSREKKESFPLTVTSAQKNPTAFYLCASSGERGSSYEQYFGPGTRLTVT.